What follows are 9 T cell receptor beta chains derived from one specimen sequenced in a study of T cell repertoires in cytomegalovirus infection. TCRdb reprocessed the reads with MiXCR, giving one entry per CDR3 protein. The sample comprises around 120,000 distinct CDR3 sequences, 7% to 10% of which are singletons, and about 9.4% rests with the top ten. Sequenced input: PBMCs. These receptors were collected from a human donor in good health (CMV status not recorded). Some clones in this sample may be carry-over from other donors' samples.

This clonotype was counted ten times or more. The rearrangement uses TRBV11-3 and TRBJ2-2; no firm D call. This CDR3 region has 13 residues. Trimming removed 3 bases at V and 1 base at J, with 3 bases between. Germline assignment: CDR1 SGHNT and CDR2 YENEEA. This CDR3 reads CASSFMNTGELFF. The CDR3 DNA is TGTGCCAGCAGCTTTATGAACACCGGGGAGCTGTTTTTT.

This clonotype was observed many times. The rearrangement joins TRBV19 to TRBJ1-5, with TRBD1 matching 8 bases. J lost 5 bases, V lost 3 bases, and 12 bases had no gene match. This CDR3 is 17 amino acids long. The germline gives CDR1 LNHDA, CDR2 SQIVND (reference sequence). CDR3 nucleotides: TGTGCCAGTAGTATCTATAGGGGACAGGAACCCTATCAGCCCCAGCATTTT. The encoded protein is CASSIYRGQEPYQPQHF. Supplemented by reference TRBV19 and TRBJ1-5, the full variable domain reads DGGITQSPKYLFRKEGQNVTLSCEQNLNHDAMYWYRQDPGQGLRLIYYSQIVNDFQKGDIAEGYSVSREKKESFPLTVTSAQKNPTAFYLCASSIYRGQEPYQPQHFGDGTRLSIL.

This clonotype has a handful of counts. This chain joins TRBV29-1 and TRBJ2-3, with TRBD1 matching 7 bases. Per the germline V gene, CDR1 is SQVTM and CDR2 is ANQGSEA. This CDR3 is built from 14 residues. Trimming removed 6 bases from V and 5 bases from J; junction bases left unmatched: 11. The DNA for the CDR3 is TGCAGCGTACCCCCCAGGGGGTATGGAGATACGCAGTATTTT. The encoded protein is CSVPPRGYGDTQYF.

This clonotype was detected many times. The chain has TRBV12-3 or TRBV12-4 and TRBJ1-4, with 7 nucleotides matching TRBD1. After removal of 3 bases from V and 6 bases from J, the junction contained 4 bases not matched to a gene. CDR3 length: 14 amino acids. The CDR3 sequence is CASSLGQGDEKLFF. DNA of the CDR3: TGTGCCAGCAGTTTGGGGCAGGGGGATGAAAAACTGTTTTTT.

This clonotype was seen ten or more times. This chain connects TRBV10-3 to TRBJ2-2; unclear D gene. Germline V gives CDR1 ENHRY, CDR2 SYGVKD. The V and J ends lost 6 bases and 7 bases respectively, with 12 bases between them. The CDR3 has 13 residues. The chain's CDR3 is CAIRGPTGGELFF. CDR3 nucleotides: TGTGCCATCAGGGGCCCGACGGGCGGGGAGCTGTTTTTT.

In this sample, this clonotype turned up many times. The V and J genes are TRBV11-2 and TRBJ1-2, with D tentatively TRBD1 (5 bases). The CDR3 is 14 amino acids. V was cut by 5 bases and J by 5 bases, with 15 bases left in between. Germline CDR1 and CDR2: SGHAT and FQNNGV. DNA of the CDR3: TGTGCCAGCAGCCTCGATGGGGGGTCTTATGGCTACACCTTC. Residues: CASSLDGGSYGYTF. Using reference TRBV11-2 and TRBJ1-2 for the parts outside the CDR3, the full variable domain is EAGVAQSPRYKIIEKRQSVAFWCNPISGHATLYWYQQILGQGPKLLIQFQNNGVVDDSQLPKDRFSAERLKGVDSTLKIQPAKLEDSAVYLCASSLDGGSYGYTFGSGTRLTVV.

This clonotype was counted ten times or more. V gene TRBV7-2 combines with J gene TRBJ1-5; 8 bases align to TRBD1. Trimming cost V 1 base and J 7 bases; bases outside gene matches: 9. CDR1 SGHTA and CDR2 FQGNSA come from the germline V gene. This CDR3 spans 16 amino acids. CDR3 sequence reads: CASSLVATGERQPQHF. The CDR3 DNA reads TGTGCCAGCAGCTTAGTGGCGACAGGGGAACGGCAGCCCCAGCATTTT.

This clonotype was counted many times. The chain carries TRBV7-8 and TRBJ1-4; 7 positions match TRBD1. CDR1 and CDR2 from the germline V gene are SGHVS and FQNEAQ. J was trimmed by 3 bases and V by 5 bases; bases with no gene match: 6. The CDR3 consists of 15 residues. This CDR3 is CASSLRGPANEKLFF. Here the CDR3 DNA reads TGTGCCAGCAGCCTAAGGGGGCCGGCTAATGAAAAACTGTTTTTT.

This clonotype was counted many times. This chain connects TRBV7-9 to TRBJ1-1; 11 nucleotides line up with TRBD1. The CDR3 length is 16 residues. Trimming cost V 3 bases and J 1 base; bases outside gene matches: 4. The germline CDR1 and CDR2 sequences are SEHNR and FQNEAQ (reference sequence). The CDR3 protein is CASSLDRGQGNTEAFF. CDR3 nucleotides: TGTGCCAGCAGCTTGGACAGGGGGCAGGGGAACACTGAAGCTTTCTTT.